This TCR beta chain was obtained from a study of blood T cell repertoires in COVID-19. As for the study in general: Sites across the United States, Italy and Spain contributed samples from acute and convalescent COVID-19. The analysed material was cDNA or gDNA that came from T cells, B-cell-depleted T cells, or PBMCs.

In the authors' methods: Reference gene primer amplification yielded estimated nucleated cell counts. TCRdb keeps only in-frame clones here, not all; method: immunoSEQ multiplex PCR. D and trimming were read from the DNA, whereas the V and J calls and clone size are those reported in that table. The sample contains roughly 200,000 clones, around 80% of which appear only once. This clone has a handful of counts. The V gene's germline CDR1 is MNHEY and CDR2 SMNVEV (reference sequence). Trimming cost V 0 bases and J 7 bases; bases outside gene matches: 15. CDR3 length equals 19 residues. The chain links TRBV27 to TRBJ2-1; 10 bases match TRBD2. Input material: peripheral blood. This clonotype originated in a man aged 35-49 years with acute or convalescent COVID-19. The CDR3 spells CASSLSASGSSSGKNEQFF. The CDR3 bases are TGTGCCAGCAGTTTATCGGCTAGCGGGAGTTCGTCCGGGAAAAATGAGCAGTTCTTC.